This TCR beta chain is from a study of T cell repertoires in cytomegalovirus infection (dated by TCRdb to between 2019 and 2020). Background for the entire study: The HLA type of each donor mattered for the analysis, because public TCR beta signatures pointed to carriage of CMV infection along with the matching HLA type.

This clonotype has a count of ten or more. Its antigen remains unidentified. No base quality values were provided; no much bigger clone lies one nucleotide off. From its cysteine to its phenylalanine, the CDR3 spans 16 amino acids. Only the CDR3 DNA stays, 48 bases, in frame from base 1. The V and J ends are trimmed by 0 bases and 2 bases, leaving 13 bases between them. Per the germline V gene (reference sequence), MNHNY is the CDR1 and SVGAGI is the CDR2. General findings and caveats noted by the study authors: Cumulative frequency of public TCR beta family members discriminated carriers of CMV infection plus the relevant HLA type in this cohort and an independent approximately 340-donor cohort. In the ex vivo response, HLA-C-restricted CMV-specific TCR beta clonotypes were dominant, and in two of eight donors the single most frequent clonotype came from this HLA-C-restricted group.

The data were produced on an Illumina HiSeq 1500. TCRdb's own reprocessing of the public reads used fastp at Q25 and MiXCR and kept productive beta chains. Each entry is one CDR3 protein sequence, shown with its most common DNA and genes. The sample profile shows approximately 500,000 distinct CDR3 sequences; 11% of them were found once. Clones ranked in the top ten supply roughly 10% of the sample. Sequencing used PBMCs. The TCR was taken from a human donor in good health (CMV status not recorded). Some clones in this sample may be carry-over from other donors' samples. This chain joins TRBV6-6 to TRBJ1-2; perhaps TRBD1 is the D gene, with 5 bases matching. The base sequence is TGTGCCAGCAGTTACTCGGAGGGGCAGGAAAACTATGGCTACACCTTC. This yields the protein CASSYSEGQENYGYTF.